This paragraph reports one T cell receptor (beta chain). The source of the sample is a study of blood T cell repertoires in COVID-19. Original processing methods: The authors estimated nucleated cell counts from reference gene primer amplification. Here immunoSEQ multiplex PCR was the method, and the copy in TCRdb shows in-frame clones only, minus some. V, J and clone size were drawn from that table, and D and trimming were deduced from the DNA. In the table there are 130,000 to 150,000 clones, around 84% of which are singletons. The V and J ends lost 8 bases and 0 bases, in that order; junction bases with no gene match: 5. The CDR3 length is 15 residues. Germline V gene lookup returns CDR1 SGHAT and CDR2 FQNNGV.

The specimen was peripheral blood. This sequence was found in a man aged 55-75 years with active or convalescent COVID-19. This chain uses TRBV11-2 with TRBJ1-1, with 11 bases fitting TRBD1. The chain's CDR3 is CASRDRGVLNTEAFF. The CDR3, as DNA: TGTGCCAGCCGGGACAGGGGGGTCTTGAACACTGAAGCTTTCTTT. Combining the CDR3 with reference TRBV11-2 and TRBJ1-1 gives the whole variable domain EAGVAQSPRYKIIEKRQSVAFWCNPISGHATLYWYQQILGQGPKLLIQFQNNGVVDDSQLPKDRFSAERLKGVDSTLKIQPAKLEDSAVYLCASRDRGVLNTEAFFGQGTRLTVV.